The clone carrying this T cell receptor (beta chain) was found a few times. These data are taken from a study of T-cell memory formation after mild COVID-19. V dropped 4 bases and J dropped 6 bases, with 16 bases sitting between them. The CDR3 is 14 amino acids. CDR1 and CDR2 from the germline V gene are SGHVS and FQNEAQ. Via MiXCR, TCRdb re-called the 5' RACE reads, giving one row per CDR3 protein. The table shows about 130,000 distinct CDR3 sequences, with roughly 15% occurring only once. The chain couples TRBV7-8 to TRBJ2-7, with a possible D match to TRBD1 (5 bases). Material for sequencing was PBMCs or a T cell subset sorted from them (not recorded which). The receptor was derived from an adult woman who had mild COVID-19 (a few samples of this study predate the infection). Cell type and time point are not known. The CDR3 DNA reads TGTGCCAGCAGCTCACTTCTCCAGGGAACCGAGCAGTACTTC. Translating gives CASSSLLQGTEQYF.